Presented here are 4 T cell receptor beta chains from one specimen sequenced in a study of blood T cell repertoires in COVID-19. Here immunoSEQ multiplex PCR was the method, and the copy in TCRdb shows in-frame clones only, minus some. Of 150,000 to 200,000 clones in the sample, about four fifths were seen once. What was sequenced was PBMCs or T cells enriched from blood (not recorded which). These receptor sequences come from a woman between 50 and 59 years old in a cohort exposed to, infected with or recovered from COVID-19 (not recorded which).

The chain recombines TRBV4-1 with TRBJ1-5, with TRBD1 matching over 8 bases. The CDR3 length is 16 residues. The germline V gene has CDR1 MGHRA and CDR2 YSYEKL. With V trimmed by 0 bases and J by 2 bases, 3 bases remained unmatched. Here the CDR3 reads CASSQDAGGGNQPQHF. The CDR3 DNA is TGCGCCAGCAGCCAAGATGCAGGGGGCGGCAATCAGCCCCAGCATTTT.

The chain is built from TRBV14 and TRBJ2-7; 10 positions agree with TRBD1. The CDR3 has 15 amino acids. V was pared by 5 bases and J by 0 bases, with 4 bases of the junction left unmatched. Germline V gene sequence: CDR1 SGHDN, CDR2 FVKESK. The CDR3 sequence: CASSFRTGGSYEQYF. CDR3 nucleotide sequence: TGTGCCAGCAGCTTCCGGACAGGGGGCTCCTACGAGCAGTACTTC.

The V gene is TRBV7-3, the J gene TRBJ2-7, with D uncertain. V lost 2 bases and J 4 bases, leaving 9 bases between the germline ends. The CDR3 consists of 13 residues. Germline lookup yields CDR1 SGHTA and CDR2 FQGTGA. The CDR3 nucleotides read TGTGCCAGCAGCTTAGGGCTGCAATACGAGCAGTACTTC. Its translation: CASSLGLQYEQYF.

This chain uses TRBV12-3 or TRBV12-4 with TRBJ1-1; 7 nucleotides agree with TRBD1. Trimming at V came to 5 bases and at J to 10 bases, leaving 10 bases not matched to a gene. The CDR3 has 13 amino acids. CDR3 sequence: CASSQPGQRGAFF. DNA of the CDR3: TGTGCCAGCAGTCAACCGGGACAGAGGGGAGCTTTCTTT.